These T cell receptor beta chains were read from a single sample in a study of blood T cell repertoires in COVID-19. Data came from immunoSEQ multiplex PCR; TCRdb stores just in-frame clones and leaves some out. There are roughly 230,000 clones in the sample; approximately 81% occur only once, and 3% to 4% lies in the top ten. Specimen: peripheral blood. These receptor sequences come from an elderly woman with acute or convalescent COVID-19. CDR3s include the opening cysteine and the closing phenylalanine or tryptophan. Fields, in order: J gene, clone size, D gene, V gene, CDR3 DNA, CDR3 protein. A D gene is named only where the DNA matches it firmly. Clone size appears in some rows only: once, few, many, or a class for an expanded clone.

TRBJ2-1 | NA | NA | TRBV18 | TGTGCCAGCTCACCCCCGTCCAGGGAGCAGTTCTTC | CASSPPSREQFF
TRBJ1-3 | NA | NA | TRBV7-9 | TGTGCCAGCAGACCCGGTAGCTCTGGAAACACCATATATTTT | CASRPGSSGNTIYF
TRBJ2-1 | NA | TRBD2 | TRBV7-3 | TGTGCCAGCAGCCCTGGACTAGCGGGGGGCTGGGAGCAGTTCTTC | CASSPGLAGGWEQFF
TRBJ1-1 | NA | NA | TRBV19 | TGTGCCAGTAGTGAAGGGGGGAACACTGAAGCTTTCTTT | CASSEGGNTEAFF
TRBJ2-7 | NA | TRBD2 | TRBV5-4 | TGTGCCAGCAGCTTGCCCGGGGGGGTAGGCTCCTACGAGCAGTACTTC | CASSLPGGVGSYEQYF
TRBJ1-1 | NA | NA | TRBV6-1 | TGTGCCAGCAGTGAATCTACAGGGTTTATAGCTGAAGCTTTCTTT | CASSESTGFIAEAFF
TRBJ1-1 | NA | TRBD1 | TRBV7-9 | TGTGCCAGCAGCTTTCTCGGGACAGGGAACACTGAAGCTTTCTTT | CASSFLGTGNTEAFF
TRBJ1-4 | NA | TRBD1 | TRBV2 | TGTGCCACCGGACAGGGTGCCTACGGAAAACTGTTTTTT | CATGQGAYGKLFF
TRBJ2-2 | once | TRBD1 | TRBV6-5 | TGTGCCAGCAGCAGGGGGACGAACACCGGGGAGCTGTTTTTT | CASSRGTNTGELFF
TRBJ1-3 | NA | NA | TRBV11-1 | TGTGCCAGCACCCAGGAACGCGGGGGAAACACCATATATTTT | CASTQERGGNTIYF
TRBJ1-4 | NA | NA | TRBV6-5 | TGTGCCAGCAGTTTGTCAGGGATCAATGAAAAACTGTTTTTT | CASSLSGINEKLFF
TRBJ1-1 | NA | NA | TRBV19 | TGTGCCAGTAGTTCGGCTGTCCCCGCGGGTGGGGCTTTCTTT | CASSSAVPAGGAFF
TRBJ2-1 | NA | TRBD2 | TRBV5-6 | TGTGCCAGCACCGGCTGGGGACTAGCGGAGAACTCCTACAATGAGCAGTTCTTC | CASTGWGLAENSYNEQFF
TRBJ2-2 | few | TRBD1 | TRBV7-6 | TGTGCCAGCAGCTCCGCCCGAGGGACAGTCACCGGGGAGCTGTTTTTT | CASSSARGTVTGELFF
TRBJ1-2 | NA | NA | TRBV18 | TGTGCCAGCTCACCTGGACAGAGCTATGGCTACACCTTC | CASSPGQSYGYTF
TRBJ1-6 | NA | NA | TRBV6-6 | TGTGCCAGCAGTACAGGGTTCACCTATAATTCACCCCTCCACTTT | CASSTGFTYNSPLHF
TRBJ2-7 | NA | TRBD1 | TRBV27 | TGTGCCAGCAGTTCTAGCCGGGACAGGTCCTACGAGCAGTACTTC | CASSSSRDRSYEQYF
TRBJ1-1 | NA | NA | TRBV7-9 | TGTGCCAGCAGCTTCGGAGGAAAGAACACTGAAGCTTTCTTT | CASSFGGKNTEAFF
TRBJ1-1 | NA | NA | TRBV19 | TGTGCCAGTAGTATACCCGTTACACCAGGTAACACTGAAGCTTTCTTT | CASSIPVTPGNTEAFF
TRBJ2-3 | NA | NA | TRBV4-3 | TGCGCCAGCAGCCAAGATTTCCGGGGTAGAACAGATACGCAGTATTTT | CASSQDFRGRTDTQYF
TRBJ1-2 | NA | NA | TRBV3-1/TRBV3-2 | TGTGCCAGCAGCCAAGATCGCCCCCCCGGAGGCCTCTATGGCTACACCTTC | CASSQDRPPGGLYGYTF
TRBJ1-5 | few | NA | TRBV2 | TGTGCCAGCAGTACAGGGAACAATCAGCCCCAGCATTTT | CASSTGNNQPQHF
TRBJ2-4 | NA | NA | TRBV9 | TGTGCCAGCAGCCCACAATTCGGGGGCAAAAACATTCAGTACTTC | CASSPQFGGKNIQYF
TRBJ2-3 | NA | NA | TRBV9 | TGTGCCAGCAGCGCCGCCTATGGAGATACGCAGTATTTT | CASSAAYGDTQYF
TRBJ1-1 | NA | NA | TRBV7-3 | TGTGCCAGCAGCTTATTGGGAGAGAACACTGAAGCTTTCTTT | CASSLLGENTEAFF
TRBJ1-4 | NA | NA | TRBV14 | TGTGCCAGCAGCCAAGCGGGAACGTCCAGCCCGGAAAAACTGTTTTTT | CASSQAGTSSPEKLFF
TRBJ1-2 | NA | NA | TRBV3-1/TRBV3-2 | TGTGCCAGCAGCGGACAGAGGGGTGGCTACACCTTC | CASSGQRGGYTF
TRBJ2-4 | NA | TRBD2 | TRBV4-2 | TGTGCCAGCAGCCAAGTGCGGGGGGGCTTGGTCAAAAACATTCAGTACTTC | CASSQVRGGLVKNIQYF
TRBJ2-5 | few | NA | TRBV5-8 | TGTGCCAGCAGCCGGTCGACAGGCTTGCGAGAGACCCAGTACTTC | CASSRSTGLRETQYF
TRBJ1-1 | NA | TRBD1 | TRBV6-5 | TGTGCCAGCAGCATACAGGGGGCGATTAACACTGAAGCTTTCTTT | CASSIQGAINTEAFF
TRBJ2-7 | NA | TRBD2 | TRBV2 | TGTGCCAGTGGACTAGCTTACGAGCAGTACTTC | CASGLAYEQYF
TRBJ2-7 | few | NA | TRBV3-1/TRBV3-2 | TGTGCCAGCAGCCGCCCAGGGCTCTACGAGCAGTACTTC | CASSRPGLYEQYF
TRBJ2-7 | NA | TRBD1 | TRBV5-5 | TGTGCCAGCAGACAGGGGGGCGTAAACGAGCAGTACTTC | CASRQGGVNEQYF
TRBJ2-2 | few | TRBD1 | TRBV24-1 | TGTGCCACCAGTGAACGGACAGGGGTTCGCACCGGGGAGCTGTTTTTT | CATSERTGVRTGELFF
TRBJ1-5 | NA | NA | TRBV19 | TGTGCCAGTAGTATAGCACAGCTCAATCAGCCCCAGCATTTT | CASSIAQLNQPQHF
TRBJ1-1 | once | TRBD1 | TRBV19 | TGTGCCAGTAGCGCAACAGGGGACACTGAAGCTTTCTTT | CASSATGDTEAFF
TRBJ2-3 | few | TRBD2 | TRBV6-1 | TGTGCCAGCAGTGAAAGGCTAGCGGGGGTAACAGATACGCAGTATTTT | CASSERLAGVTDTQYF
TRBJ2-1 | NA | NA | TRBV5-8 | TGTGCCAGCAGCTTGGGACAGGTCCGCTACAATGAGCAGTTCTTC | CASSLGQVRYNEQFF
TRBJ2-7 | NA | NA | TRBV7-2 | TGTGCCAGCAGCTTAGGGTACCGCGCCTCCTACGAGCAGTACTTC | CASSLGYRASYEQYF
TRBJ1-1 | NA | NA | TRBV5-1 | TGCGCCAGCAGCTTGCTAGGACAAGGGGCGACTGAAGCTTTCTTT | CASSLLGQGATEAFF
TRBJ1-2 | NA | NA | TRBV28 | TGTGCCAGCAATTTCCAGGGCCGAGGCGGCTACACCTTC | CASNFQGRGGYTF
TRBJ1-1 | NA | TRBD1 | TRBV19 | TGTGCCAGTAGTATAGTTAACAGGGGGACCACTGAAGCTTTCTTT | CASSIVNRGTTEAFF
TRBJ2-5 | once | TRBD2 | TRBV3-1/TRBV3-2 | TGTGCCAGCAGCCAGAGCAGCGGGGGGCCTGGGACCCAGTACTTC | CASSQSSGGPGTQYF
TRBJ2-7 | NA | TRBD2 | TRBV27 | TGTGCCAGCAGGACTAGCGGGGGCTCCTACGAGCAGTACTTC | CASRTSGGSYEQYF
TRBJ1-2 | few | NA | TRBV27 | TGTGCCAGCAGTTTGAAGGGGAAAGGCTACACCTTC | CASSLKGKGYTF
TRBJ2-2 | NA | TRBD2 | TRBV5-1 | TGCGCCAGCAGCGTCTATAGCGGGCGAACTGTTGCCGGGGAGCTGTTTTTT | CASSVYSGRTVAGELFF
TRBJ2-3 | NA | NA | TRBV19 | TGTGCCAGTAGTGGGCGGGTATCAGATACGCAGTATTTT | CASSGRVSDTQYF
TRBJ1-2 | NA | NA | TRBV3-1/TRBV3-2 | TGTGCCAGCAGCCAAGATGGTCCGGGGGGCTATGGCTACACCTTC | CASSQDGPGGYGYTF
TRBJ2-3 | NA | TRBD2 | TRBV25-1 | TGTGCCAGCAGTGCCCAGCGGGGGGCCACAGATACGCAGTATTTT | CASSAQRGATDTQYF
TRBJ1-2 | NA | TRBD1 | TRBV18 | TGTGCCAGCTCACCGGGACAGATTCTTAACTATGGCTACACCTTC | CASSPGQILNYGYTF
TRBJ2-3 | NA | NA | TRBV3-1/TRBV3-2 | TGTGCCAGCAGCCTACCGGGCACAGATACGCAGTATTTT | CASSLPGTDTQYF
TRBJ1-6 | NA | TRBD1 | TRBV19 | TGTGCCAGTAGTAGGGGCGGACAGGGCGGCGGCTATAATTCACCCCTCCACTTT | CASSRGGQGGGYNSPLHF